This T cell receptor beta chain was found in a study of Graves' ophthalmopathy and Graves' hyperthyroidism. Germline V gene data show CDR1 as SQVTM and CDR2 as ANQGSEA. There are 17 residues in the CDR3. With V trimmed by 6 bases and J by 6 bases, 14 bases remained unmatched. Amplifying from RNA transcripts, the study obtained TCR beta CDR3 regions. The authors performed first-round RT-PCR with HTBI primers and then a second-round multiplex PCR. TCRdb redid the calling of the multiplex PCR reads with MiXCR, one entry per CDR3 protein. Found here are under 200,000 distinct CDR3 sequences, 30% to 45% of them singletons; the top ten hold less than 6%.

Material: peripheral blood. The gene calls are TRBV29-1 and TRBJ2-7, with 16 bases fitting TRBD2. The receptor comes from a woman aged 40 to 49 with Graves' ophthalmopathy. Written as DNA, the CDR3 is TGCAGCGTCGCCGGGACTAGCGGGAGGGCCAATTTGGTCGAGCAGTACTTC. Translation gives CSVAGTSGRANLVEQYF.